This T cell receptor (beta chain) was observed in a study of PD-1 blockade in classical Hodgkin lymphoma. Study-level findings and limits: Diversity in CD4+ TCRs, unlike that measured in CD8+ TCRs, had risen significantly by C4D1. Lower baseline TCR diversity was reported for newly diagnosed patients than for healthy donors. Newly diagnosed patients and complete responders had comparable diversity at baseline.

Time point in this sample: cycle 4 day 1 (C4D1), after 6 weeks of nivolumab. Every patient was affected by relapse after autologous stem cell transplantation, while exposure to brentuximab vedotin was not uniform. Measured with immunoSEQ multiplex PCR; TCRdb has only the in-frame clones, and not every one. The sample has over 85,000 clones, about 93% seen once. This CDR3 contains 17 residues. Germline loops: CDR1 ENHRY, CDR2 SYGVKD. V shed 2 bases, J shed 2 bases, and the junction held 10 bases outside the gene matches. As for this clone: Its cognate antigen is unknown.

The chain recombines TRBV10-3 with TRBJ2-5, with 8 bases that match TRBD1. This sequence was found in a human donor with classical Hodgkin lymphoma. The input for sequencing was peripheral blood mononuclear cells (PBMCs), taken before the fourth cycle of nivolumab. CDR3 in amino acids: CAISERGTGGPQETQYF. The CDR3 coding sequence is TGTGCCATCAGTGAGAGGGGAACAGGGGGGCCTCAAGAGACCCAGTACTTC.